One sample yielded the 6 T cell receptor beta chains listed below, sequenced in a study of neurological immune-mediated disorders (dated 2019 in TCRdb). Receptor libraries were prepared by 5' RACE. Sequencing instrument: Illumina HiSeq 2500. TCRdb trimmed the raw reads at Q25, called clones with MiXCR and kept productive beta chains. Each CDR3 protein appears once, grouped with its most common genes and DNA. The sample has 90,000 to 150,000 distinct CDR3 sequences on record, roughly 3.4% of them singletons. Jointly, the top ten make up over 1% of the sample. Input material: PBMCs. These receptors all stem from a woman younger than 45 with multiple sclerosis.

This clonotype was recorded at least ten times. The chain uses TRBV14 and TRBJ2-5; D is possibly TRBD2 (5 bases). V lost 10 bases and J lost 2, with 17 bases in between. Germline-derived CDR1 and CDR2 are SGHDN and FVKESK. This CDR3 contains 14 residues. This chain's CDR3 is CANLPSCTQETQYF. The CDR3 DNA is TGTGCCAACCTTCCTAGCTGCACACAAGAGACCCAGTACTTC.

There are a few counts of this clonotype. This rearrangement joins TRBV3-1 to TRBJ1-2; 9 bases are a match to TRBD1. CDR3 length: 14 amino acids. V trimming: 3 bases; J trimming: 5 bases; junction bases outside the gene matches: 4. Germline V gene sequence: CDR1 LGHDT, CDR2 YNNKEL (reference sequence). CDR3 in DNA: TGTGCCAGCAGCCACACAGGGGGCCTGTATGGCTACACCTTC. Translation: CASSHTGGLYGYTF.

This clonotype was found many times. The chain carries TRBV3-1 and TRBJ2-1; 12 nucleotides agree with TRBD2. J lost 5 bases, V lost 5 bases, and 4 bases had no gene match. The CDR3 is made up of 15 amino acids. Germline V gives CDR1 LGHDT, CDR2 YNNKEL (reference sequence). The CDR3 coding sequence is TGTGCCAGCAGCGCGGGACTAGCGGGTCACAATGAGCAGTTCTTC. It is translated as CASSAGLAGHNEQFF.

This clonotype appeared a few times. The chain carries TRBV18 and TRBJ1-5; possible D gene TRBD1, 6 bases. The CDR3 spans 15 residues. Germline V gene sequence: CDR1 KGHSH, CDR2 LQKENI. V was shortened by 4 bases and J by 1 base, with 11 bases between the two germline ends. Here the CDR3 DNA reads TGTGCCAGCTCACAGGGGGGACAAAGCAATCAGCCCCAGCATTTT. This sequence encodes CASSQGGQSNQPQHF.

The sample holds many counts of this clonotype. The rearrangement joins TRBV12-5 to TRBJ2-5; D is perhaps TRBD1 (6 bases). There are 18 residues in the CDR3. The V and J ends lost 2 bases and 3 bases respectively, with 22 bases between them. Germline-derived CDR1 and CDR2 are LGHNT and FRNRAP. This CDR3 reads CASGLTPSSGAHEETQYF. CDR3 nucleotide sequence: TGTGCTAGTGGTTTGACTCCCAGCTCAGGGGCGCATGAAGAGACCCAGTACTTC. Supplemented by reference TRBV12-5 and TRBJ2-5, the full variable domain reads DARVTQTPRHKVTEMGQEVTMRCQPILGHNTVFWYRQTMMQGLELLAYFRNRAPLDDSGMPKDRFSAEMPDATLATLKIQPSEPRDSAVYFCASGLTPSSGAHEETQYFGPGTRLLVL.

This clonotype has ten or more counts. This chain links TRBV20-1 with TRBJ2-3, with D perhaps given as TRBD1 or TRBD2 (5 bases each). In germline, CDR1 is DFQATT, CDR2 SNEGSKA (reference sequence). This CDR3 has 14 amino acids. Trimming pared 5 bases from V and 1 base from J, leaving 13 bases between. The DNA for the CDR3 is TGCAGTGCTTGGGACCCGAGGGGCACAGATACGCAGTATTTT. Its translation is CSAWDPRGTDTQYF.